The T cell receptor (beta chain) under discussion was sequenced for a study of OX40 agonist ivuxolimab in advanced cancers. Measured with immunoSEQ multiplex PCR; TCRdb has only the in-frame clones, and not every one. The table has some 80,000 clones, roughly 87% seen once. The sequencing here drew on CD4+ or CD8+ T cells sorted from blood, taken in a trial of the OX40 agonist ivuxolimab. The TCR comes from an adult with an advanced solid tumor such as melanoma, head and neck, liver or kidney cancer.

The CDR3 region has the DNA TGTGCCAGCATGTCGCGTTGGACAGATACGCAGTATTTT. It translates to CASMSRWTDTQYF. The chain couples TRBV2 to TRBJ2-3, with D hard to call. Trimming removed 7 bases from V and 3 bases from J, with 11 bases in between. This CDR3 is built from 13 residues. The germline V gene has CDR1 SNHLY and CDR2 FYNNEI.